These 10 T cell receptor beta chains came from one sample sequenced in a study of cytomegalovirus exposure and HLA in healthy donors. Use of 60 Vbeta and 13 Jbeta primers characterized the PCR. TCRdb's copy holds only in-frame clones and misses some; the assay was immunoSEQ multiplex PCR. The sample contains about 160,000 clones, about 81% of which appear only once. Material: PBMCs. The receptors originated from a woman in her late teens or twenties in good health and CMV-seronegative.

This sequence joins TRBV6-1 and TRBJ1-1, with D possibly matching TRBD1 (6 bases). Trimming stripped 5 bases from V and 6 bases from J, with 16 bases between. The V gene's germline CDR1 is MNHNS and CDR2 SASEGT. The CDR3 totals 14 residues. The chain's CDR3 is CASSRTGTGAEAFF. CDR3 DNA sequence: TGTGCCAGCAGTCGAACAGGGACCGGCGCTGAAGCTTTCTTT.

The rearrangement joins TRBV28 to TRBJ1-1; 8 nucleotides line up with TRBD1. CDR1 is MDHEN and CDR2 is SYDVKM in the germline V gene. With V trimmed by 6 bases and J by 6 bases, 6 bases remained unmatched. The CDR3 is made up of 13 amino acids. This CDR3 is CASRSGGASEAFF. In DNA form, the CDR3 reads TGTGCCAGCAGGTCAGGGGGCGCTTCTGAAGCTTTCTTT.

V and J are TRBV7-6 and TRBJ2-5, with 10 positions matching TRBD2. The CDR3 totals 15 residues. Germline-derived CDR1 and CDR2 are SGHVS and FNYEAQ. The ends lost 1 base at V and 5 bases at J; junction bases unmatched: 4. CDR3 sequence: CASSLEAGGQETQYF. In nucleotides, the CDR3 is TGTGCCAGCAGCTTAGAAGCGGGAGGGCAGGAGACCCAGTACTTC.

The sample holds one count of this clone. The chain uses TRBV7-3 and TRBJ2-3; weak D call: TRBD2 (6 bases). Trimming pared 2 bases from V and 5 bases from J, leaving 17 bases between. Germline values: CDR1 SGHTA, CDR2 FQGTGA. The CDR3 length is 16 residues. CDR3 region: CASSLVGDFSLDTQYF. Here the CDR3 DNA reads TGTGCCAGCAGCTTAGTTGGGGACTTTTCATTAGATACGCAGTATTTT.

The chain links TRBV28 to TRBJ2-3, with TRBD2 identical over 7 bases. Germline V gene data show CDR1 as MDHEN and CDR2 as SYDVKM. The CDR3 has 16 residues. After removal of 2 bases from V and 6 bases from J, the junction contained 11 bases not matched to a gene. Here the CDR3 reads CASSLPPAGLVDTQYF. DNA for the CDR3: TGTGCCAGCAGTTTACCCCCAGCGGGATTGGTTGATACGCAGTATTTT.

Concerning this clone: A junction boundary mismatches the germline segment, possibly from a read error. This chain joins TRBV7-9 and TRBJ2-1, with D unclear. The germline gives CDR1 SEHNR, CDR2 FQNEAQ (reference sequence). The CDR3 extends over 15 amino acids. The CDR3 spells CSSSAKSSSYNEQFF. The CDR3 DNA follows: TGTTCCAGCAGCGCAAAGAGTTCTTCCTACAATGAGCAGTTCTTC. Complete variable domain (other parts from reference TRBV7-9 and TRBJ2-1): DTGVSQNPRHKITKRGQNVTFRCDPISEHNRLYWYRQTLGQGPEFLTYFQNEAQLEKSRLLSDRFSAERPKGSFSTLEIQRTEQGDSAMYLCSSSAKSSSYNEQFFGPGTRLTVL.

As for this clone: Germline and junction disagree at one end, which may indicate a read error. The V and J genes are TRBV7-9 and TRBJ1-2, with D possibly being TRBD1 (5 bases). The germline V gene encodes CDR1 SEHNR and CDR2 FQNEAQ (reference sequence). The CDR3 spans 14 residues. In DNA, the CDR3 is TGTTCCAGCAGCAGCAGGGCCAGCTTGCATGGCTACACCTTC. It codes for CSSSSRASLHGYTF.

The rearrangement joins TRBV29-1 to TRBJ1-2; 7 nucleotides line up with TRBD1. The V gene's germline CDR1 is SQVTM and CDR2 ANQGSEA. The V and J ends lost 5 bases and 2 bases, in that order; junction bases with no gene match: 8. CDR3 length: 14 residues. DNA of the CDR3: TGCAGCGTTATAGAGGGACAGCCGAACTATGGCTACACCTTC. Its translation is CSVIEGQPNYGYTF.

CDR3 sequence reads: CASSIPERVTGDTQYF. The CDR3 DNA is TGTGCCAGTAGTATCCCAGAGAGAGTCACAGGAGATACGCAGTATTTT. V gene TRBV19 combines with J gene TRBJ2-3, with TRBD1 as a possible D gene (5 bases). The CDR3 spans 16 residues. Germline V gene sequence: CDR1 LNHDA, CDR2 SQIVND (reference sequence). V was trimmed by 3 bases and J by 5 bases, leaving 18 bases between them. The variable domain in full, with the rest retrieved from reference TRBV19 and TRBJ2-3, is DGGITQSPKYLFRKEGQNVTLSCEQNLNHDAMYWYRQDPGQGLRLIYYSQIVNDFQKGDIAEGYSVSREKKESFPLTVTSAQKNPTAFYLCASSIPERVTGDTQYFGPGTRLTVL.

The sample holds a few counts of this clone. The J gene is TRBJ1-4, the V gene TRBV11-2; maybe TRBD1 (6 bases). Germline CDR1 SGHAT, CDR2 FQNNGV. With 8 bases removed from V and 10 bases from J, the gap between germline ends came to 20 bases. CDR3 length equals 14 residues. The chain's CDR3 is CASQLSRGGGKLFF. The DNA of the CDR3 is TGTGCCAGCCAACTTTCAAGGGGGGGTGGAAAACTGTTTTTT.